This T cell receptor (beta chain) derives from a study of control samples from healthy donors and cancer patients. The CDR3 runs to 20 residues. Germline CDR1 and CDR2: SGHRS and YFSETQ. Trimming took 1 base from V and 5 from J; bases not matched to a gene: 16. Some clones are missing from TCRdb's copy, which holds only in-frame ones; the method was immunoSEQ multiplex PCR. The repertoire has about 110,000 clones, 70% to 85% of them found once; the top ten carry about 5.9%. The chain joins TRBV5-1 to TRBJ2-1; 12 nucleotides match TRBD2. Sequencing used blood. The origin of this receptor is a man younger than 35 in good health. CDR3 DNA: TGCGCCAGCAGCTTGCGAGGGATCCTAGCGGGGGGGCCAGGGCACAATGAGCAGTTCTTC. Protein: CASSLRGILAGGPGHNEQFF.